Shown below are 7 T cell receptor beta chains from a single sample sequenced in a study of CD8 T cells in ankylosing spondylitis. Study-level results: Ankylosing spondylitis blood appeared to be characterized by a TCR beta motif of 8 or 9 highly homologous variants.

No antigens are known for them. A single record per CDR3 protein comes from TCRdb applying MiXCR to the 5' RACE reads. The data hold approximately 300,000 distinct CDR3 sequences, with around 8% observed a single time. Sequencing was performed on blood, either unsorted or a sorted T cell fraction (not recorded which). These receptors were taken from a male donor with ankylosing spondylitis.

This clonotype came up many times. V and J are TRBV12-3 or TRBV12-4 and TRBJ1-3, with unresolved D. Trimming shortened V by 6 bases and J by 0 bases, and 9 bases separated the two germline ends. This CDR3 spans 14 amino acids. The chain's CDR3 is CASRIMSSGNTIYF. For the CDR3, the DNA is TGTGCCAGCAGAATAATGAGCTCTGGAAACACCATATATTTT.

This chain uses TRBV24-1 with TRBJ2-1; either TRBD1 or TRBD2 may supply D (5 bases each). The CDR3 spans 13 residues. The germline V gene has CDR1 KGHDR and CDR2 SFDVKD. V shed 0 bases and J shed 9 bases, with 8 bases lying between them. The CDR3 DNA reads TGTGCCACCAGTGATTTGCGAGGGACTGAGCAGTTCTTC. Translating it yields CATSDLRGTEQFF.

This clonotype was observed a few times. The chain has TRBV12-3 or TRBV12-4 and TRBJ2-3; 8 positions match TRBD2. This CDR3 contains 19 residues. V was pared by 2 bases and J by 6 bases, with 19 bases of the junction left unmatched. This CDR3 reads CASSLRRGIAGKGEDTQYF. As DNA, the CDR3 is TGTGCCAGCAGTTTAAGGAGGGGAATAGCGGGAAAAGGGGAGGATACGCAGTATTTT.

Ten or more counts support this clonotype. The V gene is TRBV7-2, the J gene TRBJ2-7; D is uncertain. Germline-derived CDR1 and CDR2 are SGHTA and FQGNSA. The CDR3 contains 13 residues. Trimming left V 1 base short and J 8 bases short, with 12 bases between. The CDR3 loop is CASSLGSSRQQYF. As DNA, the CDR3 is TGTGCCAGCAGCTTAGGGAGTAGCAGACAGCAGTACTTC.

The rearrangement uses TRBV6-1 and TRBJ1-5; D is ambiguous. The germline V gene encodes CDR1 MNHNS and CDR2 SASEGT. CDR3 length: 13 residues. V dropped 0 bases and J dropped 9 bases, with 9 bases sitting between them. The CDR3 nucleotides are TGTGCCAGCAGTGAAGCAAGGTTTTCGCCCCAGCATTTT. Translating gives CASSEARFSPQHF.

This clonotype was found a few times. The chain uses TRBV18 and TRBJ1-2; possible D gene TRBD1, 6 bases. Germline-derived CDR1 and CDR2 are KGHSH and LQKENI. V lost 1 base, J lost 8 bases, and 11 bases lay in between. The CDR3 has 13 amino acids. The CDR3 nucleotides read TGTGCCAGCTCACCACTTTACAGGGACGGCTACACCTTC. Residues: CASSPLYRDGYTF.

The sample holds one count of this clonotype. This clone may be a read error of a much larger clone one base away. The CDR3 coding sequence is TGTGCCAGCAGCTTAGAACAGGGACCCAACAATGAGCAGTTCTTC. Amino acids: CASSLEQGPNNEQFF. The chain links TRBV13 to TRBJ2-1, with D possibly matching TRBD1 (6 bases). The CDR3 has 15 amino acids. V lost 1 base and J 5 bases, leaving 12 bases between the germline ends. Germline CDR1 and CDR2: PRHDT and FYEKMQ (reference sequence). Using reference TRBV13 and TRBJ2-1 for the parts outside the CDR3, the full variable domain is AAGVIQSPRHLIKEKRETATLKCYPIPRHDTVYWYQQGPGQDPQFLISFYEKMQSDKGSIPDRFSAQQFSDYHSELNMSSLELGDSALYFCASSLEQGPNNEQFFGPGTRLTVL.